The rows below give T cell receptor beta chains drawn from one sample of a study of T cells expressing NK-cell markers. TCRdb derives one entry per CDR3 protein from the 5' RACE reads, leaving out DNA. This table holds about 260,000 distinct CDR3 sequences. The sequenced material came from blood T cells: a sorted CD56 or NKG2C T cell subset, CD4+ or CD8+ T cells, or bulk PBMC T cells (not recorded which). The source is a man aged 18 to 30 in good health. CDR3s include the opening cysteine and the closing phenylalanine or tryptophan.

V	J	CDR3
TRBV3-1	TRBJ2-1	CASSQAAIPYNEQFF
TRBV11-2	TRBJ2-7	CASSLRGDSYEGSYEQYF
TRBV11-3	TRBJ2-1	CASSPIPLAGSNEQFF
TRBV5-4	TRBJ2-7	CASSLSSRETNRQYF
TRBV29-1	TRBJ2-3	CSVDVGVDTQYF
TRBV6-1	TRBJ2-2	CASSTRGQGNTGELFF
TRBV20-1	TRBJ2-3	CSARVGDFKTLRTDTQYF
TRBV29-1	TRBJ2-3	CSVGETSTDTQYF
TRBV12-3/TRBV12-4	TRBJ2-3	CASSPYSGDTDTQYF
TRBV11-2	TRBJ2-5	CASSLDRGTSGETQYF
TRBV7-2	TRBJ2-7	CASSPEIGEQYF
TRBV6-2/TRBV6-3	TRBJ2-1	CASSPLSAYNEQFF
TRBV6-1	TRBJ2-1	CASSRAGGPFGSYNEQFF
TRBV12-3/TRBV12-4	TRBJ2-3	CASSLRQGARDTQYF
TRBV20-1	TRBJ1-2	CSARLVTGFPQNYGYTF
TRBV12-3/TRBV12-4	TRBJ2-1	CASSQTSEYGNEQFF
TRBV30	TRBJ1-4	CAWNRAGAITATNEKLFF
TRBV24-1	TRBJ2-3	CATSDYKGGTDTQYF
TRBV9	TRBJ2-1	CASSLRGGQLSYNEQFF
TRBV19	TRBJ1-1	CASQGGGGTEAFF
TRBV28	TRBJ1-2	CAGQRPCVDGYTF
TRBV20-1	TRBJ2-3	CSAYMGGPTDTQYF
TRBV6-1	TRBJ1-2	CASRSRGIFAGYTF
TRBV4-2	TRBJ1-5	CASSQDPLKGISNQPQHF
TRBV5-5	TRBJ2-7	CASSLASGRPREQYF
TRBV6-4	TRBJ2-2	CASSDFGDTGELFF
TRBV6-2/TRBV6-3	TRBJ2-7	CASSYRLAGGYEQYF
TRBV6-5	TRBJ2-2	CASVRTGNGGELFF
TRBV7-6	TRBJ2-1	CASSLDSSAEKQFF
TRBV11-2	TRBJ2-5	CASSFLRDRQETQYF
TRBV12-3/TRBV12-4	TRBJ1-2	CASSLRELDYGYTF
TRBV4-3	TRBJ2-7	CASSQDGTSVQYF
TRBV7-2	TRBJ2-3	CASSQEGPDTQYF
TRBV10-3	TRBJ2-1	CAIREREGRFNEQFF
TRBV6-2/TRBV6-3	TRBJ2-5	CASSYSRAGARQYF
TRBV5-1	TRBJ2-6	CASSLGGTSSGANVLTF
TRBV5-1	TRBJ2-5	CASSPTASQETQYF
TRBV5-1	TRBJ1-1	CASSLVPGGNTEAFF
TRBV20-1	TRBJ2-7	CSAPPRSSGTPYEQYF
TRBV20-1	TRBJ2-3	CSARVPGIKSTDTQYF
TRBV6-5	TRBJ1-3	CASSYGPRSGNTIYF
TRBV12-3/TRBV12-4	TRBJ1-5	CASSQRLTGNQPQHF
TRBV19	TRBJ2-2	CASTEGIPGELFF
TRBV10-1	TRBJ1-3	CASKGQPGNTIYF
TRBV12-3/TRBV12-4	TRBJ1-5	CASRAQGGNQPQHF
TRBV4-1	TRBJ2-3	CASSQRASTDTQYF
TRBV12-3/TRBV12-4	TRBJ1-1	CASSFGIVEAFF
TRBV12-3/TRBV12-4	TRBJ2-5	CASSHTGPLETQYF
TRBV4-2	TRBJ2-2	CASSHDRSNTGELFF
TRBV3-1	TRBJ2-6	CASSPGGISGANVLTF
TRBV25-1	TRBJ1-4	CASSGVVREKLFF
TRBV10-3	TRBJ2-7	CAISVSGLAGYEQYF
TRBV20-1	TRBJ2-1	CSAPIPTSGLRNEQFF
TRBV4-2	TRBJ2-5	CASSQDLAIREGWGETQYF
TRBV20-1	TRBJ2-3	CSARIPAGITDTQYF
TRBV7-9	TRBJ2-6	CASSPPGTDSSGANVLTF
TRBV20-1	TRBJ2-3	CSAGDRTYTDTQYF
TRBV7-2	TRBJ2-3	CASSLVGVMQYF